This record covers a single TCR beta chain. Germline CDR1 reads SGHRS; CDR2 reads YFSETQ. V lost 3 bases to trimming and J lost 3 bases, with 14 bases between them. The CDR3 spans 15 residues. This specimen belongs to a study of blood T cell repertoires in COVID-19. Study details: Donors in the United States, Italy and Spain gave samples during acute or convalescent COVID-19. PBMCs, B-cell-depleted T cells, or T cells provided the cDNA or gDNA that made up the material.

In the study's own analysis: Cell counts per sample came from amplifying reference gene primers. The repertoire was sequenced with immunoSEQ multiplex PCR; TCRdb's copy has only in-frame clones and lacks some. D and trimming come from the DNA, and the V and J calls and clone size come from that table. Of 200,000 to 250,000 clones listed, 65% to 90% are singletons. This TCR derives from a woman aged 45-59 years with acute or convalescent COVID-19. V is TRBV5-1 and J is TRBJ2-3, with D maybe TRBD2 (5 bases). The sample comprised peripheral blood. The CDR3 reads CASSSSAGGTDTQYF. As DNA, the CDR3 is TGCGCCAGCAGCTCCTCTGCGGGTGGTACAGATACGCAGTATTTT.